This is a list of T cell receptor beta chains from one sample in a study of OX40 agonist ivuxolimab in advanced cancers. Libraries were prepared by immunoSEQ multiplex PCR; TCRdb keeps only in-frame clonotypes and omits some of them. This sample has about 99,000 clones, with about 96% found just once. Specimen: CD4+ or CD8+ T cells sorted from blood, collected in a trial of the OX40 agonist ivuxolimab. The receptors originated from an adult with an advanced solid tumor such as melanoma, head and neck, liver or kidney cancer. The CDR3 runs from the conserved cysteine through the conserved F or W. A D gene is named only where the DNA matches it firmly. Only some rows state a clone size, as once, few, many or a class for expanded clones.

>-|TRBV7-3|-|TRBJ2-1
CASSLNRGSINEQFF
TGTGCCAGCAGCTTAAATCGCGGGTCCATCAATGAGCAGTTCTTC
>-|TRBV7-9|-|TRBJ1-1
CASSLLNTEAFF
TGTGCCAGCAGCTTATTGAACACTGAAGCTTTCTTT
>-|TRBV27|-|TRBJ1-2
CASSPLNSLGVYGYTF
TGTGCCAGCAGTCCCCTAAACAGTCTGGGGGTCTATGGCTACACCTTC
>-|TRBV6-5|TRBD1|TRBJ1-5
CASSPGQGAYQPQHF
TGTGCCAGCAGCCCCGGACAGGGGGCGTATCAGCCCCAGCATTTT
>-|TRBV2|-|TRBJ2-1
CASSEGLGSYNEQFF
TGTGCCAGCAGTGAAGGCCTCGGTTCCTACAATGAGCAGTTCTTC
>-|TRBV4-3|TRBD2|TRBJ2-1
CASSQETSGYNEQFF
TGCGCCAGCAGCCAAGAGACTAGCGGGTACAATGAGCAGTTCTTC
>-|TRBV18|-|TRBJ2-3
CASSPPSRVSTDTQYF
TGTGCCAGCTCACCACCTTCAAGGGTTAGCACAGATACGCAGTATTTT
>-|TRBV2|TRBD1|TRBJ2-7
CASSPGTGYSYEQYF
TGTGCCAGCAGCCCTGGGACAGGATACTCCTACGAGCAGTACTTC
>-|TRBV7-9|-|TRBJ2-3
CASSLAGSGAQYF
TGTGCCAGCAGCTTAGCCGGGAGCGGTGCGCAGTATTTT
>-|TRBV6-5|TRBD1|TRBJ2-7
CASSLGQGVSEQYF
TGTGCCAGCAGTTTGGGACAGGGGGTCTCCGAGCAGTACTTC
>-|TRBV6-5|TRBD1|TRBJ1-3
CASSSFDRGSGNTIYF
TGTGCCAGCAGTTCATTCGACAGGGGTTCTGGAAACACCATATATTTT
>once|TRBV6-5|-|TRBJ1-2
CASSSPRRAGPYGYTF
TGTGCCAGCAGTTCACCTAGGAGGGCAGGTCCCTATGGCTACACCTTC
>-|TRBV14|TRBD2|TRBJ2-1
CASSPPGLAGGPGEQFF
TGTGCCAGCAGCCCTCCGGGACTAGCGGGAGGGCCAGGCGAGCAGTTCTTC
>-|TRBV11-2|-|TRBJ2-5
CASSIRQETQYF
TGTGCCAGCAGCATTCGGCAAGAGACCCAGTACTTC
>-|TRBV30|TRBD1|TRBJ1-2
CAWRGQVHGYTF
TGTGCCTGGAGGGGACAGGTCCATGGCTACACCTTC
>-|TRBV19|TRBD1|TRBJ2-7
CASGQGNSYEQYF
TGTGCCAGTGGACAGGGGAATTCCTACGAGCAGTACTTC
>-|TRBV27|-|TRBJ2-7
CASSPDGGNEQYF
TGTGCCAGCAGCCCCGACGGGGGTAACGAGCAGTACTTC
>-|TRBV7-8|-|TRBJ2-7
CASIQDSRISYEQYF
TGTGCCAGCATCCAGGACAGTAGGATCTCCTACGAGCAGTACTTC
>-|TRBV5-1|-|TRBJ1-5
CASSLSPNQPQHF
TGCGCCAGCAGCTTGTCCCCCAATCAGCCCCAGCATTTT
>-|TRBV28|-|TRBJ2-7
CASSLPGREQYF
TGTGCCAGCAGTTTACCAGGTCGCGAGCAGTACTTC
>-|TRBV4-1|TRBD2|TRBJ2-5
CASSQDSGRDKETQYF
TGCGCCAGCAGCCAAGATAGCGGGAGGGACAAAGAGACCCAGTACTTC
>-|TRBV14|TRBD1|TRBJ2-7
CASSQGGGLIYEQYF
TGTGCCAGCAGCCAAGGAGGGGGCCTGATCTACGAGCAGTACTTC
>-|TRBV4-1|-|TRBJ2-5
CASSMTGADQETQYF
TGCGCCAGCAGCATGACTGGGGCGGACCAAGAGACCCAGTACTTC
>-|TRBV23-1|TRBD1|TRBJ1-1
CASSQLLTGKNTEAFF
TGCGCCAGCAGTCAATTGTTGACAGGGAAGAACACTGAAGCTTTCTTT
>-|TRBV11-2|-|TRBJ2-3
CASSPNVAITDTQYF
TGTGCCAGCAGCCCCAATGTAGCGATAACAGATACGCAGTATTTT
>-|TRBV5-6|-|TRBJ2-7
CASSLAARSYEQYF
TGTGCCAGCAGCTTGGCCGCCAGGAGCTACGAGCAGTACTTC
>-|TRBV5-8|TRBD1|TRBJ2-2
CASSPGQTITGELFF
TGTGCCAGCAGCCCGGGACAGACCATCACCGGGGAGCTGTTTTTT
>once|TRBV7-3|TRBD2|TRBJ2-3
CASSLTGLAGGRGTDTQYF
TGTGCCAGCAGCTTAACGGGACTAGCGGGGGGTAGGGGCACAGATACGCAGTATTTT
>-|TRBV6-5|-|TRBJ2-3
CASSWGPPNTDTQYF
TGTGCCAGCAGTTGGGGCCCCCCGAACACAGATACGCAGTATTTT
>-|TRBV21-1|-|TRBJ2-1
CASSQAGPVGSGRYNEQFF
TGTGCCAGCAGCCAAGCCGGACCGGTAGGGTCAGGGAGGTACAATGAGCAGTTCTTC
>-|TRBV28|-|TRBJ2-7
CASTNPGEGAYEQYF
TGTGCCAGCACCAACCCCGGGGAGGGGGCTTACGAGCAGTACTTC
>-|TRBV19|TRBD2|TRBJ2-7
CASSPGGENTEQYF
TGTGCCAGTAGCCCGGGGGGGGAGAATACGGAGCAGTACTTC
>-|TRBV9|-|TRBJ2-7
CASSVASAGTDYEQYF
TGTGCCAGCAGCGTAGCGTCCGCCGGGACGGACTACGAGCAGTACTTC
>-|TRBV11-2|TRBD2|TRBJ2-5
CASSLVAGPQETQYF
TGTGCCAGCAGCCTCGTAGCGGGACCCCAAGAGACCCAGTACTTC
>-|TRBV5-8|-|TRBJ1-1
CASSWTTEYTEAFF
TGTGCCAGCAGTTGGACTACAGAATACACTGAAGCTTTCTTT
>-|TRBV5-6|-|TRBJ2-7
CASSSDYEQYF
TGTGCCAGCAGCTCAGACTACGAGCAGTACTTC
>-|TRBV14|-|TRBJ2-7
CASSHSRGYEQYF
TGTGCCAGCAGCCATTCCAGAGGCTACGAGCAGTACTTC
>-|TRBV7-9|TRBD2|TRBJ2-1
CASSPRDGRAGGAYNEQFF
TGTGCCAGCAGCCCCAGGGACGGGAGGGCCGGGGGGGCCTACAATGAGCAGTTCTTC
>once|TRBV13|-|TRBJ2-5
CASSLSSGETQYF
TGTGCCAGCAGCTTATCCTCCGGGGAGACCCAGTACTTC
>-|TRBV27|-|TRBJ2-7
CASQGQPGDEQYF
TGTGCCAGCCAAGGCCAACCCGGCGACGAGCAGTACTTC
>-|TRBV28|-|TRBJ1-2
CASSRQDALYGYTF
TGTGCCAGCAGCCGACAAGATGCTCTCTATGGCTACACCTTC
>-|TRBV7-2|TRBD2|TRBJ2-3
CATEAGGGTDTQYF
TGTGCCACCGAAGCGGGAGGGGGGACAGATACGCAGTATTTT
>-|TRBV7-6|TRBD2|TRBJ2-3
CASSRGLAASTDTQYF
TGTGCCAGCAGCCGGGGACTAGCGGCAAGCACAGATACGCAGTATTTT
>-|TRBV2|-|TRBJ1-6
CASSDEGDYNSPLHF
TGTGCCAGCAGTGATGAAGGGGACTATAATTCACCCCTCCACTTT
>-|TRBV11-2|-|TRBJ1-4
CASRGGEANEKLFF
TGTGCCAGCAGAGGTGGGGAGGCAAATGAAAAACTGTTTTTT
>-|TRBV15|-|TRBJ1-2
CATSGQRYGYTF
TGTGCCACCAGCGGACAGCGCTATGGCTACACCTTC
>few|TRBV7-3|-|TRBJ1-3
CASSLAAGPSGNTIYF
TGTGCCAGCAGCTTAGCGGCAGGGCCTTCTGGAAACACCATATATTTT
>once|TRBV7-9|-|TRBJ2-6
CASSSLGGSSSSGANVLTF
TGTGCCAGCAGCTCCTTGGGGGGCTCAAGCTCCTCTGGGGCCAACGTCCTGACTTTC
>-|TRBV7-9|-|TRBJ1-1
CASSLVRASARNTEAFF
TGTGCCAGCAGCTTAGTACGGGCCTCGGCTAGGAACACTGAAGCTTTCTTT
>once|TRBV9|TRBD2|TRBJ2-3
CASSVAPLAGVGDTQYF
TGTGCCAGCAGCGTAGCCCCTCTAGCGGGGGTTGGAGATACGCAGTATTTT
>-|TRBV7-9|TRBD1|TRBJ2-7
CASSFRDRGYEQYF
TGTGCCAGCAGCTTTAGGGACAGGGGCTACGAGCAGTACTTC
>-|TRBV5-1|-|TRBJ2-1
CASSLPPKNEQFF
TGCGCCAGCAGCTTGCCCCCGAAGAATGAGCAGTTCTTC
>-|TRBV27|-|TRBJ2-3
CASSSDLGDTQYF
TGTGCCAGCAGTTCGGACCTAGGGGATACGCAGTATTTT
>-|TRBV7-2|TRBD1|TRBJ1-1
CASSFENRGGEAFF
TGTGCCAGCAGCTTCGAAAACAGGGGTGGAGAAGCTTTCTTT
>-|TRBV13|TRBD1|TRBJ1-2
CASSLGTGYGYTF
TGTGCCAGCAGCTTAGGGACAGGGTATGGCTACACCTTC
>-|TRBV19|TRBD1|TRBJ2-1
CASSGHGTEDNEQFF
TGTGCCAGTAGTGGTCACGGGACAGAAGACAATGAGCAGTTCTTC
>once|TRBV28|-|TRBJ1-1
CASSSGQSEAFF
TGTGCCAGCAGTTCCGGGCAATCTGAAGCTTTCTTT